This is a list of T cell receptor beta chains from one sample in a study of CD8 T cells in ankylosing spondylitis. TCRdb fed the 5' RACE reads into MiXCR, producing one record per CDR3 protein. The sample contains roughly 38,000 distinct CDR3 sequences, approximately 16% of which appear only once. The source material was blood. Receptor source: a male donor with ankylosing spondylitis or in good health (not recorded which). CDR3s include the opening cysteine and the closing phenylalanine or tryptophan. Fields, in order: J gene, CDR3 length, clone size, D gene, V gene, CDR3 protein, CDR3 DNA. D genes are given only for firm matches. Size tells how often a clone was seen (once, few, many) or the class of an expanded clone, and some rows leave it out.

TRBJ2-1 14 . TRBD1 TRBV5-1 CASSLDRGAGEQFF TGCGCCAGCAGCTTGGACAGGGGCGCCGGCGAGCAGTTCTTC
TRBJ2-1 12 . . TRBV14 CASSQVSSSRFF TGTGCCAGCAGCCAAGTTTCATCCAGCCGGTTCTTC
TRBJ1-4 15 few . TRBV5-1 CASSLEAGLNEKLFF TGCGCCAGCAGCTTGGAGGCAGGCCTCAATGAAAAACTGTTTTTT
TRBJ1-5 15 many TRBD1 TRBV12-3/TRBV12-4 CASSHPGTGDQPQHF TGTGCCAGCAGTCACCCCGGGACAGGTGATCAGCCCCAGCATTTT
TRBJ1-4 14 . TRBD1 TRBV20-1 CSARVVRTGEKLFF TGCAGTGCTAGAGTGGTTCGGACAGGGGAAAAACTGTTTTTT
TRBJ2-1 15 few TRBD2 TRBV29-1 CSVEDSGRAYNEQFF TGCAGCGTTGAAGACAGCGGGAGGGCCTACAATGAGCAGTTCTTC
TRBJ2-2 14 few . TRBV5-1 CASSLDRAVTELFF TGCGCCAGCAGCTTGGACAGGGCCGTTACGGAGCTGTTTTTT
TRBJ1-1 14 . . TRBV29-1 CSVEGTGLDTEAFF TGCAGCGTTGAAGGAACAGGGTTGGACACTGAAGCTTTCTTT
TRBJ2-3 14 few . TRBV4-3 CASSRSVVVDTQYF TGCGCCAGCAGCCGGTCCGTGGTGGTTGATACGCAGTATTTT
TRBJ2-2 14 few . TRBV6-1 CASSSGTNIAELFF TGTGCCAGCAGTTCCGGGACAAATATCGCGGAGCTGTTTTTT
TRBJ2-5 11 . . TRBV20-1 CSASGQETQYF TGCAGTGCTTCGGGACAAGAGACCCAGTACTTC
TRBJ2-2 15 . . TRBV6-5 CASRRQGPGGGELFF TGTGCCAGCAGACGACAGGGCCCCGGGGGCGGGGAGCTGTTTTTT
TRBJ2-3 16 . TRBD1 TRBV5-1 CASSLRVTGGRDTQYF TGCGCCAGCAGCTTACGTGTAACAGGGGGCCGGGATACGCAGTATTTT
TRBJ2-1 16 . . TRBV11-2 CASSATISRSYNEQFF TGTGCCAGCAGCGCTACCATCAGTAGGTCCTACAATGAGCAGTTCTTC
TRBJ2-5 13 . . TRBV20-1 CSARAQGQETQYF TGCAGTGCTAGAGCACAGGGTCAAGAGACCCAGTACTTC
TRBJ1-1 14 . . TRBV6-5 CASSYSMGNTEAFF TGTGCCAGCAGTTACTCGATGGGGAACACTGAAGCTTTCTTT
TRBJ2-7 14 . . TRBV5-1 CASSPLRDPYEQYF TGCGCCAGCAGCCCCCTTCGCGACCCCTACGAGCAGTACTTC
TRBJ2-2 17 few TRBD2 TRBV5-1 CASSLMRGVANTGELFF TGCGCCAGCAGCTTGATGCGGGGGGTCGCGAACACCGGGGAGCTGTTTTTT
TRBJ2-2 14 few TRBD2 TRBV5-1 CASSETSATGELFF TGCGCCAGCAGCGAGACTAGCGCCACCGGGGAGCTGTTTTTT
TRBJ1-3 15 few . TRBV9 CASSVDLFSGNTIYF TGTGCCAGCAGCGTAGATCTGTTCTCTGGAAACACCATATATTTT
TRBJ2-2 15 few . TRBV27 CASSRGTFNTGELFF TGTGCCAGCAGCCGAGGGACTTTCAACACCGGGGAGCTGTTTTTT
TRBJ2-1 15 . TRBD1 TRBV7-2 CASSLVGQGHNEQFF TGTGCCAGCAGCTTAGTTGGACAGGGCCACAATGAGCAGTTCTTC
TRBJ2-2 14 few TRBD1 TRBV7-2 CASSSQGASGELFF TGTGCCAGCAGCTCACAGGGGGCATCAGGGGAGCTGTTTTTT
TRBJ2-1 16 . TRBD2 TRBV7-3 CASSLMAGGYYNEQFF TGTGCCAGCAGCTTAATGGCGGGAGGGTACTACAATGAGCAGTTCTTC
TRBJ1-1 15 . . TRBV7-2 CASSSGVRMNTEAFF TGTGCCAGCAGCTCCGGGGTAAGGATGAACACTGAAGCTTTCTTT
TRBJ1-1 12 many . TRBV20-1 CSAALGRTEAFF TGCAGTGCTGCCTTAGGACGCACTGAAGCTTTCTTT